Listed below are T cell receptor beta chains from one sample, sequenced in a study of T-cell memory formation after mild COVID-19. TCRdb passed the 5' RACE reads through MiXCR, listing each CDR3 protein once. Here the sample spans about 340,000 distinct CDR3 sequences, 13% to 15% being singletons. Sequencing input: PBMCs or a T cell subset sorted from them (not recorded which). The receptors stem from a young man who had mild COVID-19 (a few samples of this study predate the infection). Cell type and time point are not known. The CDR3 runs from the conserved cysteine through the conserved F or W. Fields, in order: D gene, V gene, CDR3 length, clone size, J gene, CDR3 protein, CDR3 DNA. The D gene is left open where the match is weak. Clone size appears in some rows only: once, few, many, or a class for an expanded clone.

TRBD1	TRBV9	14	NA	TRBJ2-5	CASSAADRGKTQYF	TGTGCCAGCAGCGCGGCGGACAGGGGAAAGACCCAGTACTTC
TRBD2	TRBV20-1	13	few	TRBJ2-3	CSAISGGTDTQYF	TGCAGTGCTATTAGCGGGGGCACAGATACGCAGTATTTT
NA	TRBV14	14	few	TRBJ2-5	CASSPPTSRETQYF	TGTGCCAGCAGCCCCCCGACCTCTAGGGAGACCCAGTACTTC
NA	TRBV7-8	15	once	TRBJ1-1	CASSLAASMNTEAFF	TGTGCCAGCAGCTTAGCAGCCAGCATGAACACTGAAGCTTTCTTT
NA	TRBV29-1	13	NA	TRBJ2-5	CSVESTAQETQYF	TGCAGCGTTGAATCGACAGCACAAGAGACCCAGTACTTC
TRBD1	TRBV20-1	13	NA	TRBJ1-2	CSAPRTGYYGYTF	TGCAGTGCTCCAAGGACAGGGTACTATGGCTACACCTTC
NA	TRBV7-2	14	NA	TRBJ1-1	CASSFYSTNTEAFF	TGTGCCAGCAGCTTCTACAGCACGAACACTGAAGCTTTCTTT
NA	TRBV29-1	14	few	TRBJ2-5	CSVVRSGAGETQYF	TGCAGCGTTGTGCGTTCCGGGGCGGGAGAGACCCAGTACTTC
NA	TRBV4-2	12	few	TRBJ2-2	CASSQDPGELFF	TGTGCCAGCAGCCAAGATCCGGGGGAGCTGTTTTTT
TRBD2	TRBV14	14	few	TRBJ2-2	CASSRAGSTGELFF	TGTGCCAGCAGCCGAGCGGGGAGCACCGGGGAGCTGTTTTTT
NA	TRBV20-1	15	NA	TRBJ1-5	CSASIPQKYNQPQHF	TGCAGTGCCTCAATCCCACAGAAGTATAATCAGCCCCAGCATTTT
NA	TRBV7-8	14	NA	TRBJ1-1	CASSLRNTPNSAFF	TGTGCCAGCAGCTTACGTAATACCCCAAATTCTGCTTTCTTT
NA	TRBV5-1	13	many	TRBJ1-1	CASSFEAGTEAFF	TGCGCCAGCAGCTTTGAGGCAGGCACTGAAGCTTTCTTT
NA	TRBV27	14	few	TRBJ1-5	CASSYTSAGQPQHF	TGTGCCAGCAGCTATACCTCGGCGGGGCAGCCCCAGCATTTT
NA	TRBV6-5	13	NA	TRBJ1-2	CASSLFRDTGYTF	TGTGCCAGCAGTTTATTCCGGGACACTGGCTACACCTTC
TRBD1	TRBV4-1	14	few	TRBJ2-1	CASSPPGQGREQFF	TGCGCCAGCAGCCCTCCGGGACAGGGGAGGGAGCAGTTCTTC
NA	TRBV6-2/TRBV6-3	13	NA	TRBJ1-5	CASRRQEGQPQHF	TGTGCCAGCAGACGCCAGGAAGGTCAGCCCCAGCATTTT
TRBD1	TRBV19	15	NA	TRBJ1-1	CASSEMTGVNTEAFF	TGTGCCAGTAGTGAGATGACAGGGGTGAACACTGAAGCTTTCTTT
TRBD1	TRBV23-1	15	few	TRBJ2-5	CASPRFDRGRQTQYF	TGCGCCAGCCCGAGGTTCGACAGGGGAAGGCAGACCCAGTACTTC
NA	TRBV18	15	NA	TRBJ1-1	CASSPIGGVGTEAFF	TGTGCCAGCTCACCAATTGGGGGGGTCGGCACTGAAGCTTTCTTT
TRBD1	TRBV25-1	15	few	TRBJ2-3	CASSAYRGGTDTQYF	TGTGCCAGCAGTGCTTACAGGGGGGGCACAGATACGCAGTATTTT
NA	TRBV24-1	12	few	TRBJ1-2	CATPRTEQGYTF	TGTGCCACACCAAGGACAGAGCAGGGCTACACCTTC
NA	TRBV7-9	13	NA	TRBJ2-4	CASSYDGGNIQYF	TGTGCCAGCAGCTACGACGGAGGGAACATTCAGTACTTC
NA	TRBV5-1	11	many	TRBJ2-5	CASSFTETQYF	TGCGCCAGCAGCTTTACGGAGACCCAGTACTTC
NA	TRBV28	13	NA	TRBJ1-1	CASSRTAGTEAFF	TGTGCCAGCTCCCGGACAGCCGGGACTGAAGCTTTCTTT
NA	TRBV5-1	15	many	TRBJ1-1	CASSLAGTEGEEAFF	TGCGCCAGCAGCTTGGCCGGGACGGAAGGCGAGGAAGCTTTCTTT
NA	TRBV7-8	13	few	TRBJ2-1	CASIFRGGIEQFF	TGTGCCAGCATCTTTAGGGGGGGGATTGAGCAGTTCTTC
TRBD1	TRBV5-8	13	NA	TRBJ2-5	CASSVGQGKTQYF	TGTGCCAGCAGCGTGGGACAGGGGAAGACCCAGTACTTC
NA	TRBV6-5	18	NA	TRBJ1-1	CASSYSISEGRVNTEAFF	TGTGCCAGCAGTTACTCGATCTCGGAGGGCAGGGTGAACACTGAAGCTTTCTTT
TRBD2	TRBV20-1	14	once	TRBJ2-1	CSANRGLVPNEQFF	TGCAGTGCTAACCGGGGACTAGTGCCCAATGAGCAGTTCTTC
NA	TRBV7-2	12	many	TRBJ1-2	CASSRAGGGYTF	TGTGCCAGCAGCAGGGCCGGCGGTGGCTACACCTTC
TRBD2	TRBV5-1	15	few	TRBJ2-5	CASQRGMSGPETQYF	TGCGCCAGCCAGCGGGGAATGTCCGGACCGGAGACCCAGTACTTC
NA	TRBV7-9	14	few	TRBJ1-1	CASSSWRGGTEAFF	TGTGCCAGCAGCTCCTGGAGGGGGGGGACTGAAGCTTTCTTT
NA	TRBV4-3	15	NA	TRBJ1-4	CASSQVQGTNEKLFF	TGCGCCAGCAGCCAAGTACAGGGCACTAATGAAAAACTGTTTTTT
NA	TRBV24-1	14	few	TRBJ2-5	CATSDSNSQETQYF	TGTGCCACCAGTGATTCCAACAGCCAAGAGACCCAGTACTTC
NA	TRBV4-3	18	NA	TRBJ2-2	CASSQERSQGLSTGELFF	TGCGCCAGCAGCCAAGAACGGTCTCAAGGACTATCCACCGGGGAGCTGTTTTTT